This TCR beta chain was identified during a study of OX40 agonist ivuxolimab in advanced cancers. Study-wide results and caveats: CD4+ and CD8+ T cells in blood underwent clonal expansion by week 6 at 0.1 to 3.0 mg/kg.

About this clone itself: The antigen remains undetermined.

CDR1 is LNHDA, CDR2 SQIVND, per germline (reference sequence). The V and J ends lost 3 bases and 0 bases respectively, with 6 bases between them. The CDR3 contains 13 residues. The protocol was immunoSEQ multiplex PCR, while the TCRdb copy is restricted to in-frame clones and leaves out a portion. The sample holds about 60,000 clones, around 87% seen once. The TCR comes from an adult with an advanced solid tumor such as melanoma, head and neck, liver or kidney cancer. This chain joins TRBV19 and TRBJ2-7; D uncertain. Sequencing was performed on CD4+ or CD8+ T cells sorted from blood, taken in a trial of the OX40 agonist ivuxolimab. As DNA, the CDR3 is TGTGCCAGTAGTATCGGCAGCTCCTACGAGCAGTACTTC. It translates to CASSIGSSYEQYF.